The clone carrying this T cell receptor (beta chain) showed up just a few times. This entry is derived from a study of blood T cell repertoires in COVID-19. Produced via immunoSEQ multiplex PCR; TCRdb's table is partial and in-frame only. The data contain about 220,000 clones, 65% to 90% of them singletons. Germline CDR1 is KGHSH and CDR2 is LQKENI. The CDR3 consists of 17 residues. The V and J ends lost 0 bases and 6 bases respectively, with 18 bases between them. This TCR derives from an older woman with COVID-19, enrolled during active disease. The sample consisted of peripheral blood. The chain carries TRBV18 and TRBJ1-5, with D possibly TRBD1 on 5 matching bases. CDR3 protein: CASSPPSPGGLSQPQHF. CDR3 in DNA: TGTGCCAGCTCACCACCATCCCCGGGGGGACTCTCTCAGCCCCAGCATTTT.